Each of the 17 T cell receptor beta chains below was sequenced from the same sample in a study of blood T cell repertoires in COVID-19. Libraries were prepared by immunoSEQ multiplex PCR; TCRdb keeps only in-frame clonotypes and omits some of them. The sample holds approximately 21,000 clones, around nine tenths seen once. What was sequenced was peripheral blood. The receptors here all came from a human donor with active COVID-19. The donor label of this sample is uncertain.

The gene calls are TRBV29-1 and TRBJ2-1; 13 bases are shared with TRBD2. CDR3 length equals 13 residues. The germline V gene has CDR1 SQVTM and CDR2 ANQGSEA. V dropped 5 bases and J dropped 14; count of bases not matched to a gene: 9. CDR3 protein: CSVKRTSGSLEFF. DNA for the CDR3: TGCAGCGTTAAGCGGACTAGCGGGAGTCTGGAGTTCTTC.

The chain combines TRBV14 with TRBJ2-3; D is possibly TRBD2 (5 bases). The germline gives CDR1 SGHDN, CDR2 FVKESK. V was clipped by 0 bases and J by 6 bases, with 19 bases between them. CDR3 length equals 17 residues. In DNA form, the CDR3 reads TGTGCCAGCAGCCAAGATGTGCAGCGGAACCGGTGGGATACGCAGTATTTT. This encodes CASSQDVQRNRWDTQYF.

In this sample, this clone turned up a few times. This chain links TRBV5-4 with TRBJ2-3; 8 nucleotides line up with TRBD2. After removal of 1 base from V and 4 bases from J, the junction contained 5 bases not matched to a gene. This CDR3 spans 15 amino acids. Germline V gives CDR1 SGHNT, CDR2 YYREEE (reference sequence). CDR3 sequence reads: CASSLMTSEADTQYF. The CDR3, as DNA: TGTGCCAGCAGCTTGATGACTAGCGAAGCAGATACGCAGTATTTT.

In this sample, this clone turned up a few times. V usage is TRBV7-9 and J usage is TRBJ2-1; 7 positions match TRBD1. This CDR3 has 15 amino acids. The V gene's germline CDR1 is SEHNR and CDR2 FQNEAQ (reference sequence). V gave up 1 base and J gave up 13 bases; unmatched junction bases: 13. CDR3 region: CASSLGQGPGLFQFF. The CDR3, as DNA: TGTGCCAGCAGCTTAGGACAGGGACCGGGTCTTTTTCAGTTCTTC.

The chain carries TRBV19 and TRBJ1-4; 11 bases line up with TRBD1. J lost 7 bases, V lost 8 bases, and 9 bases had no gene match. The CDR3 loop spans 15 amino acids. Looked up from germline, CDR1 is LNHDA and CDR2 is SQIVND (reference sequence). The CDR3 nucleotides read TGTGCCAGTCGGACAGGGGGCTCATCTGGTGAAAAACTGTTTTTT. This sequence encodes CASRTGGSSGEKLFF.

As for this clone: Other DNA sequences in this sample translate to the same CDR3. Written as DNA, the CDR3 is TGTGCCACCAGCAGAGATAGGCTAGACAATGAGCAGTTCTTC. Its protein product is CATSRDRLDNEQFF. V usage is TRBV15 and J usage is TRBJ2-1; D ambiguous. This CDR3 is 14 amino acids long. Per the germline V gene, CDR1 is LNHNV and CDR2 is YYDKDF (reference sequence). With 0 bases removed from V and 5 bases from J, the gap between germline ends came to 8 bases.

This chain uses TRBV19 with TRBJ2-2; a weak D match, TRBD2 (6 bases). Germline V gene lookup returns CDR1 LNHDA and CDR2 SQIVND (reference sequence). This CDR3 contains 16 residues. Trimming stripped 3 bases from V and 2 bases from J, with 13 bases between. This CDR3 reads CASSIGLADNTGELFF. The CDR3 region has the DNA TGTGCCAGTAGTATCGGTTTAGCGGACAACACCGGGGAGCTGTTTTTT.

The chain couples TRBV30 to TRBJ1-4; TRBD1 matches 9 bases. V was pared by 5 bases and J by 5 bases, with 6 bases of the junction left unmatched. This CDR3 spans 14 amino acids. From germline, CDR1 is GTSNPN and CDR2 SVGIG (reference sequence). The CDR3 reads CAWARDRANEKLFF. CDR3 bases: TGTGCCTGGGCCCGGGACAGGGCAAATGAAAAACTGTTTTTT.

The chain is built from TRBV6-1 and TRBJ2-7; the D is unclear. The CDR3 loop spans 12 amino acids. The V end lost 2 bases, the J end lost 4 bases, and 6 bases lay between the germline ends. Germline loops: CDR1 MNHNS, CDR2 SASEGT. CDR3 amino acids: CASSETEYEQYF. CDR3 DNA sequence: TGTGCCAGCAGTGAAACAGAGTACGAGCAGTACTTC.

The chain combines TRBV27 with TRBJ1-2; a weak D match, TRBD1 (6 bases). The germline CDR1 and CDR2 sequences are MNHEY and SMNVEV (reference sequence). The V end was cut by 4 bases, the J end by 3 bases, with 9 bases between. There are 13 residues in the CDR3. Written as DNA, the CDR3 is TGTGCCAGCAGTTGGACAGCGTACTATGGCTACACCTTC. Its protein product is CASSWTAYYGYTF.

The CDR3 nucleotides are TGTGCCAGCAGCTTAGCGACGGGGTCGGGCAATGAGCAGTTCTTC. It translates to CASSLATGSGNEQFF. The chain employs TRBV7-9 and TRBJ2-1; D might be TRBD2 (5 bases). Germline V gene sequence: CDR1 SEHNR, CDR2 FQNEAQ (reference sequence). The CDR3 is 15 amino acids. V lost 0 bases to trimming and J lost 6 bases, with 12 bases between them.

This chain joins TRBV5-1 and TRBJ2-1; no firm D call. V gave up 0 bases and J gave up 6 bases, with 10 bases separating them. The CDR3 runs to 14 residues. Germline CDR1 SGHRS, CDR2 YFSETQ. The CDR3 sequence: CASSLGLLGNEQFF. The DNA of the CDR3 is TGCGCCAGCAGCTTGGGGCTCCTAGGCAATGAGCAGTTCTTC.

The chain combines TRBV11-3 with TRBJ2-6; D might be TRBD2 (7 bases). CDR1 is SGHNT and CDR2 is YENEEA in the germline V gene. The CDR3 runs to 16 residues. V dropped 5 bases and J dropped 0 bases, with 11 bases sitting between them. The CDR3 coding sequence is TGTGCCAGCAGCCAAGCGGGACACTCTGGGGCCAACGTCCTGACTTTC. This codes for CASSQAGHSGANVLTF.

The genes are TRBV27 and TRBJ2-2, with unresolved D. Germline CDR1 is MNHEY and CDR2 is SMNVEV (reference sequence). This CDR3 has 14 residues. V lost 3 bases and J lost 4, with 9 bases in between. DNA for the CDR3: TGTGCCAGCAGTTTCTGGCCCACCACCGGGGAGCTGTTTTTT. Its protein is CASSFWPTTGELFF.

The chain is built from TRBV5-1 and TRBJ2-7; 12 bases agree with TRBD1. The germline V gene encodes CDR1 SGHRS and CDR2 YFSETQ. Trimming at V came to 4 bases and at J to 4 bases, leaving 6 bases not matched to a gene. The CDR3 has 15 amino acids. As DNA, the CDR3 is TGCGCCAGCAGCCGCGGGACAGGGGGCGCATACGAGCAGTACTTC. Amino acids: CASSRGTGGAYEQYF.

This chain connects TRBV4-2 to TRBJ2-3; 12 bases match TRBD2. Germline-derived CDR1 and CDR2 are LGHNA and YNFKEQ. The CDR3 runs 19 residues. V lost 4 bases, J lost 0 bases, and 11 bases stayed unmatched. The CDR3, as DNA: TGTGCCAGCAGCCGCTCCCCAGGACTAGCGGGAAAAAGCACAGATACGCAGTATTTT. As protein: CASSRSPGLAGKSTDTQYF.

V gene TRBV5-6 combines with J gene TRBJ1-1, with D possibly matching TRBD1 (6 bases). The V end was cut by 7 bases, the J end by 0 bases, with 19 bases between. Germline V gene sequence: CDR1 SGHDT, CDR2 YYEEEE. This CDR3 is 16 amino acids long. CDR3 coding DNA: TGTGCCAGCGACTCAGGGGCCGGGATTTTGAACACTGAAGCTTTCTTT. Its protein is CASDSGAGILNTEAFF. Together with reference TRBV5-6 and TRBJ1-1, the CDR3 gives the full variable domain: DAGVTQSPTHLIKTRGQQVTLRCSPKSGHDTVSWYQQALGQGPQFIFQYYEEEERQRGNFPDRFSGHQFPNYSSELNVNALLLGDSALYLCASDSGAGILNTEAFFGQGTRLTVV.